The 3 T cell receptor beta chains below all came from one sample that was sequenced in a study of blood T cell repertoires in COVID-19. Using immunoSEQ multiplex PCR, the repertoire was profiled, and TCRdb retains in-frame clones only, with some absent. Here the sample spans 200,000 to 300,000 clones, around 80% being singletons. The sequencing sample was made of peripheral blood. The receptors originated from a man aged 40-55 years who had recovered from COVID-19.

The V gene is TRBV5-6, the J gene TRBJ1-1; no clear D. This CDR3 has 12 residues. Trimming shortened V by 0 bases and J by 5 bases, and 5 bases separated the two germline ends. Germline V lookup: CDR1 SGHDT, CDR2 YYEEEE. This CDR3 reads CASSLVGTEAFF. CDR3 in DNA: TGTGCCAGCAGCTTGGTCGGGACTGAAGCTTTCTTT.

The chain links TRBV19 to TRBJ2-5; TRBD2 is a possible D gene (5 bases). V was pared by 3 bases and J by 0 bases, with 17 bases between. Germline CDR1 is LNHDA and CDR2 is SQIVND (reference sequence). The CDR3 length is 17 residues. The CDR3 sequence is CASSMRIVRAYQETQYF. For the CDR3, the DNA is TGTGCCAGTAGTATGAGGATAGTGCGGGCATACCAAGAGACCCAGTACTTC.

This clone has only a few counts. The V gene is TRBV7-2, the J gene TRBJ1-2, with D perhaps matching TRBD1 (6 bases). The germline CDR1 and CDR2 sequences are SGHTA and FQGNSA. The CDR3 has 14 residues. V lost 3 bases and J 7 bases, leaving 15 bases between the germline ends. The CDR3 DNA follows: TGTGCCAGCAGCTTCCCCGGGGGGGGCGGTGGCTACACCTTC. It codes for CASSFPGGGGGYTF.